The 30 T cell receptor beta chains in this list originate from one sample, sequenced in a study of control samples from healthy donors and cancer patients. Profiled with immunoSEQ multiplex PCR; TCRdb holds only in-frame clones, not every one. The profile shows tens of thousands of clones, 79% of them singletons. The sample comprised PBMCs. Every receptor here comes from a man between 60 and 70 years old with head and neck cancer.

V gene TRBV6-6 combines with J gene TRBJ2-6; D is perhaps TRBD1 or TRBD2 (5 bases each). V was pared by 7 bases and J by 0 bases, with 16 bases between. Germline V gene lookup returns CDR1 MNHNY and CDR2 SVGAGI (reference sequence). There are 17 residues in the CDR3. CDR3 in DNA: TGTGCCAGCATTCGCATTGGGGACCCCTCTGGGGCCAACGTCCTGACTTTC. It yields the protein CASIRIGDPSGANVLTF.

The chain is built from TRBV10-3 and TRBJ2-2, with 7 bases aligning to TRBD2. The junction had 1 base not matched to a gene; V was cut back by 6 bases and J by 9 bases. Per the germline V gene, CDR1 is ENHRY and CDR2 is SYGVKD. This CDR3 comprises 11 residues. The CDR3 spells CAISGRRELFF. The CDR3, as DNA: TGTGCCATCAGCGGGAGGCGGGAGCTGTTTTTT.

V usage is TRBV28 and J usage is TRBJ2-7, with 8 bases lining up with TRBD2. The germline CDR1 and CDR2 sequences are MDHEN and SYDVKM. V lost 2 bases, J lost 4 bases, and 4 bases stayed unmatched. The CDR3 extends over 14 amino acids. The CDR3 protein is CASSLERELYEQYF. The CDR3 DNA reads TGTGCCAGCAGTTTAGAGCGGGAGTTGTACGAGCAGTACTTC.

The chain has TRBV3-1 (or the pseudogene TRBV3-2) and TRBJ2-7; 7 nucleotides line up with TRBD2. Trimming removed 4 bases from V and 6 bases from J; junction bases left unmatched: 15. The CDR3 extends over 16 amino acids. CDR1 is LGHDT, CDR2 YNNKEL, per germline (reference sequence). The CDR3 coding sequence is TGTGCCAGCAGCCGGACTAAGATTGCGGGAGCTTGCGAGCAGTACTTC. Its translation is CASSRTKIAGACEQYF.

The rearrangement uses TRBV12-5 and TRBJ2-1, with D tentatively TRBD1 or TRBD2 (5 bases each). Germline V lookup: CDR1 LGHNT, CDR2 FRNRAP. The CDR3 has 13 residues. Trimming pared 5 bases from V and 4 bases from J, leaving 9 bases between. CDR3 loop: CASGRDRYNEQFF. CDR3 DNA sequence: TGTGCTAGTGGTAGGGACCGATACAATGAGCAGTTCTTC. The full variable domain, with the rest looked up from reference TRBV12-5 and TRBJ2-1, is DARVTQTPRHKVTEMGQEVTMRCQPILGHNTVFWYRQTMMQGLELLAYFRNRAPLDDSGMPKDRFSAEMPDATLATLKIQPSEPRDSAVYFCASGRDRYNEQFFGPGTRLTVL.

In DNA, the CDR3 is TGTGCCAGCAGCCGACAGAGCTACGAGCAGTACTTC. Its translation is CASSRQSYEQYF. The chain carries TRBV28 and TRBJ2-7, with D perhaps matching TRBD1 (5 bases). Germline V gives CDR1 MDHEN, CDR2 SYDVKM. This CDR3 spans 12 amino acids. Trimming removed 6 bases from V and 3 bases from J, with 9 bases in between.

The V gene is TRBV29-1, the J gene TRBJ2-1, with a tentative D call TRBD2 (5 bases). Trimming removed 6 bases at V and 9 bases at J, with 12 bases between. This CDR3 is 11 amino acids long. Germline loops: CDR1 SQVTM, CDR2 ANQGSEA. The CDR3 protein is CSVLSGIEQFF. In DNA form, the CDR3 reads TGCAGCGTCCTGTCGGGGATTGAGCAGTTCTTC.

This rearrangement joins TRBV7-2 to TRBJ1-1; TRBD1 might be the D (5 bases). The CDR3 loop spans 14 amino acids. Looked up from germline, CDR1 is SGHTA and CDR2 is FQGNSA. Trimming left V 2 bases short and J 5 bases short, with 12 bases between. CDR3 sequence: CASSLTRQTTEAFF. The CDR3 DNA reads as TGTGCCAGCAGCTTAACCCGACAGACGACTGAAGCTTTCTTT.

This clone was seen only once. CDR3: CASSLEAGVVYEQYF. The DNA for the CDR3 is TGTGCCAGCAGCTTGGAGGCGGGAGTTGTTTACGAGCAGTACTTC. V and J are TRBV5-4 and TRBJ2-7; TRBD2 matches at 7 bases. The CDR3 is 15 residues long. Germline V gives CDR1 SGHNT, CDR2 YYREEE (reference sequence). V shed 0 bases and J 4 bases; nucleotides not matched to a gene: 7.

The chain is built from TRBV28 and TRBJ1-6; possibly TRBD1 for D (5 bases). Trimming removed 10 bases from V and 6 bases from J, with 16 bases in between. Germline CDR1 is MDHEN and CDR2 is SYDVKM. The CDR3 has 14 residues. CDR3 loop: CATYRQSLNSPLHF. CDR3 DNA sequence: TGTGCCACTTACAGACAGTCCCTTAATTCACCCCTCCACTTT.

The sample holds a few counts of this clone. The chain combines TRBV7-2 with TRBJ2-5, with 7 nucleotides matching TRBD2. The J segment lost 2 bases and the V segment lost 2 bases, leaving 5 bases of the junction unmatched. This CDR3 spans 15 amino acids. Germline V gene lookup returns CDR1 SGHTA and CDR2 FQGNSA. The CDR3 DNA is TGTGCCAGCAGCTTACTAGCGGATGCTCAAGAGACCCAGTACTTC. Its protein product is CASSLLADAQETQYF.

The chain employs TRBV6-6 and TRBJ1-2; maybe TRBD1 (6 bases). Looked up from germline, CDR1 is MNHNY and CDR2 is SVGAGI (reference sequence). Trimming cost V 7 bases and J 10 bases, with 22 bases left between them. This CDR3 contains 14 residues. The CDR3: CASTYPGQSMVYTF. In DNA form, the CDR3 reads TGTGCCAGCACCTATCCCGGACAGTCTATGGTCTACACCTTC.

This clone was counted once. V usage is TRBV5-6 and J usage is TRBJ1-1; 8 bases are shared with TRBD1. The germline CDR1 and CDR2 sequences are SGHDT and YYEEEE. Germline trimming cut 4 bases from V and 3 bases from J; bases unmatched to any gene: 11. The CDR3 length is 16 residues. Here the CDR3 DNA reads TGTGCCAGCAGCCGTGGGGCAGGGGGCGATCACACTGAAGCTTTCTTT. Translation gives CASSRGAGGDHTEAFF.

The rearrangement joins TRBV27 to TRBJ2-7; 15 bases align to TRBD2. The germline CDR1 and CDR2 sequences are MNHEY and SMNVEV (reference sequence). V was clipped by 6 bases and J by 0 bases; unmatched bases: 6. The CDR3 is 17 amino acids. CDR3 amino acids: CASSRGTSGRSSYEQYF. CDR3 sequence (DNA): TGTGCCAGCAGCAGGGGGACTAGCGGGAGGAGCTCCTACGAGCAGTACTTC.

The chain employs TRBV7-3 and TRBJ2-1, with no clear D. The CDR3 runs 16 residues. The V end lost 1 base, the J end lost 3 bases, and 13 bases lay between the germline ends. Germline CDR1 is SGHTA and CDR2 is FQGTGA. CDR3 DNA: TGTGCCAGCAGCTTAAACCCTTCCGGAAGCTACAATGAGCAGTTCTTC. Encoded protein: CASSLNPSGSYNEQFF.

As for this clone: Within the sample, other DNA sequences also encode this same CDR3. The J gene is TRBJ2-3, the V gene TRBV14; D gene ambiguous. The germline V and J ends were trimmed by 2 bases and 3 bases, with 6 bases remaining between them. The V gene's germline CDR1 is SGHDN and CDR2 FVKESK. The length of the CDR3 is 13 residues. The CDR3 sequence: CASSQFRTDTQYF. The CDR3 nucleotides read TGTGCCAGCAGCCAATTCCGTACAGATACGCAGTATTTT.

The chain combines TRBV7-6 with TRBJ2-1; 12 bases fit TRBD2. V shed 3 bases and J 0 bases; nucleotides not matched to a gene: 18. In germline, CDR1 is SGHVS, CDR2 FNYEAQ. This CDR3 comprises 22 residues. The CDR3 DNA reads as TGTGCCAGCAGCTTTTTAGACACGGGGGGACTAGCGGGTGTCAGCTCCTACAATGAGCAGTTCTTC. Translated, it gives CASSFLDTGGLAGVSSYNEQFF.

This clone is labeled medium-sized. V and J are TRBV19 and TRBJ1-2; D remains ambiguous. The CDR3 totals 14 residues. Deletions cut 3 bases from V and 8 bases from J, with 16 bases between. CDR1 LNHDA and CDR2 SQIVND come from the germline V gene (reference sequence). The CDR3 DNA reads TGTGCCAGTAGTATTTCTGGGAAGGTGAAGGGCTACACCTTC. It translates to CASSISGKVKGYTF.

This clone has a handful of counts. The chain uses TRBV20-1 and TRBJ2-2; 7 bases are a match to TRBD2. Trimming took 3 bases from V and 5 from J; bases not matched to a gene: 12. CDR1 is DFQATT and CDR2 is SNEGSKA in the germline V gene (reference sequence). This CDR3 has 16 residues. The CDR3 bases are TGCAGTGCTAGTGATTGGGAGGGAAAGGTGACCGGGGAGCTGTTTTTT. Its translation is CSASDWEGKVTGELFF.

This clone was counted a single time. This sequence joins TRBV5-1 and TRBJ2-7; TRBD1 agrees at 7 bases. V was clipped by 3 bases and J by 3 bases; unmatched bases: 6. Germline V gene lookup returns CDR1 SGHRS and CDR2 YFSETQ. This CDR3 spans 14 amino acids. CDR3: CASSYKGDSYEQYF. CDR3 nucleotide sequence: TGCGCCAGCAGCTACAAGGGGGACAGCTACGAGCAGTACTTC.

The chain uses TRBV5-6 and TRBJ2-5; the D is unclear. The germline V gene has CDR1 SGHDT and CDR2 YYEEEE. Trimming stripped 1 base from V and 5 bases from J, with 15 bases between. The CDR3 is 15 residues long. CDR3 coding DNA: TGTGCCAGCAGCTTGAACCCGGCACCCGGGGAGACCCAGTACTTC. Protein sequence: CASSLNPAPGETQYF.

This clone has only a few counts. CDR3 coding DNA: TGTGCCAGTAGTGAAACCGGGACTGGGATCAGCCCCCAGCATTTT. The encoded protein is CASSETGTGISPQHF. J is TRBJ1-5 and V is TRBV19, with D maybe TRBD1 (5 bases). V was trimmed by 5 bases and J by 10 bases, leaving 21 bases between them. The germline CDR1 and CDR2 sequences are LNHDA and SQIVND (reference sequence). CDR3 length equals 15 residues.

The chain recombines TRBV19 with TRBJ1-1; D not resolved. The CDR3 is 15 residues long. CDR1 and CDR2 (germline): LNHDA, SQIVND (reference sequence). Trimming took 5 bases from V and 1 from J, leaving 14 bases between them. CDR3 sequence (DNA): TGTGCCAGTAGTTCTCGGCCAGCCACGAACACTGAAGCTTTCTTT. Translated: CASSSRPATNTEAFF.

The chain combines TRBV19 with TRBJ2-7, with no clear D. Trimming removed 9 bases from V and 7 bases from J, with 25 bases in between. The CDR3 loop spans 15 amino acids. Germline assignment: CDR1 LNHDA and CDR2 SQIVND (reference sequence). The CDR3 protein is CASSLSQAGLSEQYF. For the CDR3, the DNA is TGTGCCAGCTCCCTATCCCAGGCTGGTTTATCAGAGCAGTACTTC.

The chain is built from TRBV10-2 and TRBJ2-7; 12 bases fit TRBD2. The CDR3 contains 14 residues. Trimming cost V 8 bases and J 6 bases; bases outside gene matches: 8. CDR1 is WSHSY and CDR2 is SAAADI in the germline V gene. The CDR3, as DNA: TGCGCCAGCGCTTCGACTAGCGGGAGCGGCGAGCAGTACTTC. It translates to CASASTSGSGEQYF.

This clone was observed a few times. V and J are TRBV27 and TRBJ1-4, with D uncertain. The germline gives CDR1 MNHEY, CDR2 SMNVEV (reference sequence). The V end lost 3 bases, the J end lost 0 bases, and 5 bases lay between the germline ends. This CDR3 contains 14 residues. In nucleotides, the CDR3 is TGTGCCAGCAGTTTCCGGCCAACTAATGAAAAACTGTTTTTT. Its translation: CASSFRPTNEKLFF.

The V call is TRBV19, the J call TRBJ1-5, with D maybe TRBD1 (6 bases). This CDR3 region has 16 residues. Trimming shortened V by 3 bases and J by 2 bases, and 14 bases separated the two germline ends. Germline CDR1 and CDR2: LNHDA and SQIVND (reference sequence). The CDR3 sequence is CASSIGQSVGNQPQHF. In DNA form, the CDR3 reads TGTGCCAGTAGTATTGGACAGTCCGTGGGCAATCAGCCCCAGCATTTT.

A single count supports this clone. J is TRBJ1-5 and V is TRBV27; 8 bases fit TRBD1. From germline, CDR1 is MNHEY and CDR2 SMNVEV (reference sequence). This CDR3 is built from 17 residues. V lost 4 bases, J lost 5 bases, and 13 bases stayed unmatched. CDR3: CASSSSGQVDIYQPQHF. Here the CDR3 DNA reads TGTGCCAGCAGTTCGTCGGGACAGGTTGATATCTATCAGCCCCAGCATTTT.

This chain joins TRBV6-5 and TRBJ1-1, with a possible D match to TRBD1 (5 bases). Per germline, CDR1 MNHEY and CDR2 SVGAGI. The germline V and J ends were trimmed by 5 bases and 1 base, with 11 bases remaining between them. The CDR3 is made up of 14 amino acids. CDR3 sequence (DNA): TGTGCCAGCAGTCCCCGAGGGGAGAACACTGAAGCTTTCTTT. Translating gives CASSPRGENTEAFF.

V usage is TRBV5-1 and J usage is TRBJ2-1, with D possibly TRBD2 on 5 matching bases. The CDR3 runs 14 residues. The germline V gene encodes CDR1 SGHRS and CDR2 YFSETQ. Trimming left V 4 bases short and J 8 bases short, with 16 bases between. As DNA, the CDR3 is TGCGCCAGCAGCCCGGACTCGACGAGCTATGAGCAGTTCTTC. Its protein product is CASSPDSTSYEQFF. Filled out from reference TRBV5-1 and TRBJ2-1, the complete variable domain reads KAGVTQTPRYLIKTRGQQVTLSCSPISGHRSVSWYQQTPGQGLQFLFEYFSETQRNKGNFPGRFSGRQFSNSRSEMNVSTLELGDSALYLCASSPDSTSYEQFFGPGTRLTVL.